This T cell receptor (beta chain) emerged from a study of memory CD4+ T cells and cytomegalovirus serostatus. Using immunoSEQ multiplex PCR, the repertoire was profiled, and TCRdb retains in-frame clones only, with some absent. The profile covers approximately 65,000 clones, with over 60% appearing a single time and nearly 0.9% taken by the ten largest. General study findings and limits: Repertoires predicted CMV serostatus with median bootstrapped AUC of about 0.94. Of more than 150 reported CMV TCRbeta sequences, about 67 were found in memory CD4+ repertoires. The CMV-associated TCR signature appears largely within the CD4+ memory repertoire.

Trimming took 6 bases from V and 2 from J; bases not matched to a gene: 5. From germline, CDR1 is MNHEY and CDR2 SVGAGI. The CDR3 length is 14 residues. The sort gate was single viable CD3+CD4+CD8-CD45RO+ cells for memory CD4+ T cells. Comments on this clone: Its cognate antigen is unknown.

The specimen was memory CD4+ T cells from blood. V gene TRBV6-5 combines with J gene TRBJ2-7; 9 positions agree with TRBD1. The source of this sequence is an adult in good health and CMV-seronegative. For the CDR3, the DNA is TGTGCCAGCAGCCACCGGGACAGGGCCTACGAGCAGTACTTC. Residues: CASSHRDRAYEQYF.